These 2 T cell receptor beta chains came from one sample sequenced in a study of cytomegalovirus exposure and HLA in healthy donors. 60 Vbeta and 13 Jbeta primers were used in PCR. Here immunoSEQ multiplex PCR was the method, and the copy in TCRdb shows in-frame clones only, minus some. Here the sample spans about 52,000 clones, roughly 72% being singletons. Sequenced input: PBMCs. The receptors derive from a woman between 50 and 59 years old in good health and CMV-seronegative.

The genes are TRBV5-1 and TRBJ1-2; TRBD1 is a possible D gene (6 bases). Germline CDR1 reads SGHRS; CDR2 reads YFSETQ. Trimming cost V 6 bases and J 8 bases, with 32 bases left between them. The CDR3 extends over 18 amino acids. CDR3 sequence (DNA): TGCGCCAGCACCGAAACCACTAAAGACAGGATTATTATATGGGGCTACACCTTC. Amino acid sequence: CASTETTKDRIIIWGYTF.

V gene TRBV28 combines with J gene TRBJ1-1; D is uncertain. The V gene lost 5 bases and the J gene lost 3 bases, with 7 bases spanning the gap. CDR1 is MDHEN and CDR2 is SYDVKM in the germline V gene. This CDR3 contains 12 residues. In nucleotides, the CDR3 is TGTGCCAGCAGTCAACAGCACACTGAAGCTTTCTTT. Its protein is CASSQQHTEAFF.